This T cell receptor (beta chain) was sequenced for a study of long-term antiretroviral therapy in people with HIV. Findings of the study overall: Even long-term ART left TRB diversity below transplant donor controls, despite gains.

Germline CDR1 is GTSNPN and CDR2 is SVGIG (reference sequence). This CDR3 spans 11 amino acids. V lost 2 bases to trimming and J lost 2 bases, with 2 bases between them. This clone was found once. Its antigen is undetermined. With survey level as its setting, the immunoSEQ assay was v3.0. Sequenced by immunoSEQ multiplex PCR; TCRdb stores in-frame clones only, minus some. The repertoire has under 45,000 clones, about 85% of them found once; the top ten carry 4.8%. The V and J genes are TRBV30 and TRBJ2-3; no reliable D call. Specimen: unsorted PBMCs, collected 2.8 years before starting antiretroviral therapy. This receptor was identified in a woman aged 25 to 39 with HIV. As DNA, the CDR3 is TGTGCCTGGAGTACCACAGATACGCAGTATTTT. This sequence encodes CAWSTTDTQYF.